The rows below give T cell receptor beta chains drawn from one sample of a study of human T cells and chemical hapten exposure. MiXCR, run by TCRdb on the RACE reads, gives a single entry per CDR3 protein. The sample has under 200,000 distinct CDR3 sequences, about a quarter seen once. Specimen: whole blood, collected in connection with sensitization to the hapten diphenylcyclopropenone (DPC). These receptors were obtained from a young woman with alopecia areata. Some clones in this sample may be carry-over from other donors' samples. The CDR3 runs from the conserved cysteine through the conserved F or W. Fields, in order: clone size, D gene, J gene, V gene, CDR3 DNA, CDR3 protein. D genes are given only for firm matches. Clone sizes are given selectively: once, few, many, or a class where the clone is expanded.

few | NA | TRBJ2-5 | TRBV11-1 | TGTGCCAGCAGCTATATCGGAGCGGCAGATCAAGAGACCCAGTACTTC | CASSYIGAADQETQYF
NA | NA | TRBJ1-1 | TRBV6-5 | TGTGCCAGCAACCCAGGAGGGCCCATTAGGGACACTGAAGCTTTCTTT | CASNPGGPIRDTEAFF
NA | NA | TRBJ2-7 | TRBV5-1 | TGCGCCAGCAGCCCGGAGGGCTACGAGCAGTACTTC | CASSPEGYEQYF
few | TRBD1 | TRBJ1-2 | TRBV2 | TGTGCCTCTTGGACAGGGGGGGATGGCTACACCTTC | CASWTGGDGYTF
NA | NA | TRBJ1-2 | TRBV4-2 | TGTGCCAGCAGCCAAGGACTCTATGGCTACACCTTC | CASSQGLYGYTF
NA | TRBD2 | TRBJ2-3 | TRBV9 | TGTGCCAGCAGCGTTAGCGGGGGGGCAGGCGCAGATACGCAGTATTTT | CASSVSGGAGADTQYF
NA | NA | TRBJ2-7 | TRBV9 | TGTGCCAGCAGCGTAGGGACGCTAAGCTCCTACGAGCAGTACTTC | CASSVGTLSSYEQYF
NA | TRBD1 | TRBJ1-1 | TRBV7-9 | TGTGCCAGCAGCTTACCGGGACAGGGGGGAACTGAAGCTTTCTTT | CASSLPGQGGTEAFF
many | TRBD2 | TRBJ2-7 | TRBV20-1 | TGCAGTGCTAGGGGAGAGCCAGCGGGGGATTCGAGCGAGCAGTACTTC | CSARGEPAGDSSEQYF
few | NA | TRBJ2-3 | TRBV25-1 | TGTGCCAGCAGGGACAGAGATACGCAGTATTTT | CASRDRDTQYF
NA | TRBD2 | TRBJ2-1 | TRBV7-9 | TGTGCCAGCAGCGCCTTAGCGGGGTTTGGCAATGAGCAGTTCTTC | CASSALAGFGNEQFF
NA | NA | TRBJ2-2 | TRBV24-1 | TGTGCCACCAGTGACTACCCAGGTGTCGGGGAGCTGTTTTTT | CATSDYPGVGELFF
NA | NA | TRBJ2-7 | TRBV5-4 | TGTGCCAGCAGCTCCCCCCTCATAAGACACGAGCAGTACTTC | CASSSPLIRHEQYF
few | NA | TRBJ2-7 | TRBV30 | TGTGCCTGGAGCCCTAGTTTAGTATCCTACGAGCAGTACTTC | CAWSPSLVSYEQYF
few | NA | TRBJ1-1 | TRBV27 | TGTGCCAGCAGTTTGGGCCCAGGGTCTGAAGCTTTCTTT | CASSLGPGSEAFF
few | NA | TRBJ2-5 | TRBV5-1 | TGCGCCAGCAGCATAGGCGAAGAGACCCAGTACTTC | CASSIGEETQYF
NA | NA | TRBJ2-1 | TRBV12-3/TRBV12-4 | TGTGCCAGCAGTTCCCACCCGGGGGCCCTCGGTGAGCAGTTCTTC | CASSSHPGALGEQFF
NA | NA | TRBJ2-3 | TRBV7-3 | TGTGCCAGCAGCTGGCGGGGACAGTACACAGATACGCAGTATTTT | CASSWRGQYTDTQYF
few | NA | TRBJ2-7 | TRBV5-1 | TGCGCCAGCAGCTCCTTCGTCGGGGACGGTACCTACGAGCAGTACTTC | CASSSFVGDGTYEQYF
few | NA | TRBJ1-1 | TRBV11-2 | TGTGCCAGCAGCTTAGAAATGGCGGCCACTGAAGCTTTCTTT | CASSLEMAATEAFF